This entry concerns a single T cell receptor beta chain. The source of the sample is a study of T cells of healthy individuals. One entry per CDR3 protein, called by TCRdb with MiXCR from the 5' RACE reads. The profile shows tens of thousands of distinct CDR3 sequences, roughly 15% of them singletons. CDR3 length: 22 residues. The germline gives CDR1 MNHEY, CDR2 SMNVEV (reference sequence). V lost 2 bases to trimming and J lost 4 bases; unmatched junction nucleotides: 23. This clonotype originated in a human donor in good health. This chain connects TRBV27 to TRBJ2-3; 11 bases fit TRBD2. CDR3 loop: CASSLIGLLAGEGKGSADTQYF. CDR3 bases: TGTGCCAGCAGTTTAATCGGTCTACTAGCGGGAGAAGGGAAGGGGTCGGCAGATACGCAGTATTTT.